Listed here are 32 T cell receptor beta chains from one sample, sequenced in a study of blood T cell repertoires in COVID-19. Sequencing used immunoSEQ multiplex PCR; TCRdb keeps in-frame clones, though not all of them. Of 260,000 or so clones listed, roughly 82% were seen once; the top ten hold about 4.8%. The sample was peripheral blood. These receptors all come from a woman between 65 and 79 years old with acute or convalescent COVID-19.

This clone appeared a single time. CDR3 bases: TGTGCCAGCAGCTTCCACCAGGGACAGCAAGAAAAACTGTTTTTT. Amino acid sequence: CASSFHQGQQEKLFF. The V gene is TRBV7-2, the J gene TRBJ1-4; 7 bases fit TRBD1. V was clipped by 3 bases and J by 8 bases; unmatched bases: 9. The CDR3 spans 15 residues. CDR1 and CDR2 (germline): SGHTA, FQGNSA.

This chain links TRBV18 with TRBJ1-1, with 9 bases matching TRBD1. Trimming removed 5 bases from V and 1 base from J; junction bases left unmatched: 5. This CDR3 contains 15 residues. Per germline, CDR1 KGHSH and CDR2 LQKENI. This CDR3 is CASSTTDRGNTEAFF. Here the CDR3 DNA reads TGTGCCAGCTCAACTACGGACAGGGGGAACACTGAAGCTTTCTTT.

This clone was seen more than once but under ten times. This chain connects TRBV5-4 to TRBJ1-4; TRBD1 matches 7 bases. Germline lookup yields CDR1 SGHNT and CDR2 YYREEE (reference sequence). After removal of 4 bases from V and 5 bases from J, the junction contained 5 bases not matched to a gene. This CDR3 has 14 amino acids. The CDR3 DNA reads as TGTGCCAGCAGCCAGGGACAGCGGAATGAAAAACTGTTTTTT. Protein: CASSQGQRNEKLFF.

This clone turned up a few times. The rearrangement uses TRBV11-2 and TRBJ1-2; D gene unclear. Trimming removed 0 bases from V and 1 base from J, with 9 bases in between. CDR3 size: 15 residues. Germline V gives CDR1 SGHAT, CDR2 FQNNGV. CDR3 DNA sequence: TGTGCCAGCAGCTTAGAATACGGGATTAACTATGGCTACACCTTC. It specifies CASSLEYGINYGYTF. Together with reference TRBV11-2 and TRBJ1-2, the CDR3 gives the full variable domain: EAGVAQSPRYKIIEKRQSVAFWCNPISGHATLYWYQQILGQGPKLLIQFQNNGVVDDSQLPKDRFSAERLKGVDSTLKIQPAKLEDSAVYLCASSLEYGINYGYTFGSGTRLTVV.

The rearrangement uses TRBV7-8 and TRBJ1-5, with TRBD1 as a possible D gene (5 bases). The length of the CDR3 is 13 residues. The ends were cut back, 1 base at V and 7 bases at J, with 8 bases in the middle. CDR1 and CDR2 (germline): SGHVS, FQNEAQ. The CDR3 region has the DNA TGTGCCAGCAGCTTAGTTCAGGGCCAGCCCCAGCATTTT. Amino acids: CASSLVQGQPQHF.

Only a few counts were recorded for this clone. The rearrangement joins TRBV19 to TRBJ1-1; D gene unclear. Germline V gene data show CDR1 as LNHDA and CDR2 as SQIVND (reference sequence). With 7 bases removed from V and 3 bases from J, the gap between germline ends came to 15 bases. This CDR3 has 14 amino acids. CDR3 coding DNA: TGTGCCAGTACTAGAGCACAAAGATACACTGAAGCTTTCTTT. Its translation is CASTRAQRYTEAFF.

The rearrangement links TRBV12-3 or TRBV12-4 to TRBJ1-1; D may be TRBD1 (5 bases). The CDR3 is 13 residues long. Trimming pared 6 bases from V and 1 base from J, leaving 9 bases between. CDR3 sequence reads: CASRGLGNTEAFF. As DNA, the CDR3 is TGTGCCAGCAGGGGACTGGGGAACACTGAAGCTTTCTTT.

This clone has only one observation. The chain couples TRBV9 to TRBJ1-2, with 11 bases identical to TRBD1. With V trimmed by 0 bases and J by 5 bases, 6 bases remained unmatched. The CDR3 has 16 residues. Germline CDR1 SGDLS, CDR2 YYNGEE. The CDR3 DNA sequence: TGTGCCAGCAGCGTAGCTCAACGGGACAGGGGGTATGGCTACACCTTC. Its translation: CASSVAQRDRGYGYTF.

The rearrangement links TRBV10-3 to TRBJ2-1, with 9 bases lining up with TRBD1. The length of the CDR3 is 18 residues. CDR1 and CDR2 (germline): ENHRY, SYGVKD. The V gene end was trimmed by 6 bases and the J gene end by 5 bases; junction bases not matched to a gene: 17. The CDR3 region is CAISAKDGGQGLNNEQFF. For the CDR3, the DNA is TGTGCCATCAGCGCGAAAGACGGGGGACAGGGATTGAACAATGAGCAGTTCTTC.

The V call is TRBV11-2, the J call TRBJ2-7; TRBD2 matches 11 bases. The CDR3 covers 15 residues. V trimming: 5 bases; J trimming: 1 base; junction bases outside the gene matches: 4. Germline lookup yields CDR1 SGHAT and CDR2 FQNNGV. This CDR3 is CASSDRLAGSYEQYF. The CDR3, as DNA: TGTGCCAGCAGCGATCGACTAGCGGGGTCCTACGAGCAGTACTTC.

The chain combines TRBV6-5 with TRBJ1-1, with 7 bases fitting TRBD1. Trimming at V came to 7 bases and at J to 0 bases, leaving 5 bases not matched to a gene. The length of the CDR3 is 14 residues. The V gene's germline CDR1 is MNHEY and CDR2 SVGAGI. The CDR3 sequence is CASIADRVNTEAFF. The CDR3, as DNA: TGTGCCAGCATCGCCGACAGGGTGAACACTGAAGCTTTCTTT.

This clone was observed a handful of times. The chain joins TRBV12-3 or TRBV12-4 to TRBJ1-1, with unresolved D. This CDR3 is 13 amino acids long. Trimming removed 3 bases at V and 0 bases at J, with 5 bases between. The CDR3 sequence: CASSFEVNTEAFF. The DNA of the CDR3 is TGTGCCAGCAGTTTTGAGGTGAACACTGAAGCTTTCTTT.

Here the CDR3 DNA reads TGTGCCAGCAGGACTAGCGGGGGGATCAGAGAGACCCAGTACTTC. This codes for CASRTSGGIRETQYF. The genes are TRBV6-5 and TRBJ2-5, with 13 bases identical to TRBD2. The CDR3 spans 15 residues. Trimming removed 6 bases from V and 4 bases from J; junction bases left unmatched: 5. CDR1 is MNHEY, CDR2 SVGAGI, per germline.

The V call is TRBV4-2, the J call TRBJ2-1, with D maybe TRBD1 (6 bases). V was cut by 2 bases and J by 12 bases, with 17 bases left in between. Germline loops: CDR1 LGHNA, CDR2 YNFKEQ. This CDR3 contains 14 residues. The CDR3 region is CASSQLEVIQGQFF. DNA of the CDR3: TGTGCCAGCAGCCAATTGGAAGTGATACAGGGGCAGTTCTTC.

This clone has just a few counts. The chain combines TRBV20-1 with TRBJ2-1; TRBD2 agrees at 11 bases. Germline V gene lookup returns CDR1 DFQATT and CDR2 SNEGSKA (reference sequence). The CDR3 extends over 13 amino acids. V trimming: 3 bases; J trimming: 8 bases; junction bases outside the gene matches: 3. The CDR3: CSASSGGADEQFF. In DNA form, the CDR3 reads TGCAGTGCTAGTAGCGGGGGGGCCGATGAGCAGTTCTTC.

The rearrangement links TRBV11-2 to TRBJ2-7; weak D call: TRBD1 (6 bases). V shed 5 bases and J shed 6 bases, with 14 bases lying between them. CDR3 length: 13 amino acids. Germline CDR1 and CDR2: SGHAT and FQNNGV. CDR3: CASSPQGFAEQYF. The CDR3 DNA is TGTGCCAGCAGCCCACAGGGATTCGCCGAGCAGTACTTC.

This clone was picked up a small number of times. The genes are TRBV19 and TRBJ1-5; a weak D match, TRBD1 (5 bases). The CDR3 has 16 amino acids. Germline CDR1 and CDR2: LNHDA and SQIVND (reference sequence). V was pared by 3 bases and J by 0 bases, with 12 bases between. The CDR3 DNA follows: TGTGCCAGTAGTATCGACGGGGGGTATAGCAATCAGCCCCAGCATTTT. It is translated as CASSIDGGYSNQPQHF.

V is TRBV14 and J is TRBJ2-3; D may be TRBD1 (5 bases). Trimming left V 0 bases short and J 7 bases short, with 14 bases between. The CDR3 spans 15 residues. Germline V gene lookup returns CDR1 SGHDN and CDR2 FVKESK. The CDR3 spells CASSQDWGRAYTQYF. For the CDR3, the DNA is TGTGCCAGCAGCCAAGATTGGGGCAGGGCCTATACGCAGTATTTT. The full variable domain, in which reference TRBV14 and TRBJ2-3 provide the parts outside the CDR3, is EAGVTQFPSHSVIEKGQTVTLRCDPISGHDNLYWYRRVMGKEIKFLLHFVKESKQDESGMPNNRFLAERTGGTYSTLKVQPAELEDSGVYFCASSQDWGRAYTQYFGPGTRLTVL.

The V and J genes are TRBV4-2 and TRBJ1-2; 9 positions match TRBD1. CDR1 and CDR2 (germline): LGHNA, YNFKEQ. The CDR3 spans 16 residues. The J segment lost 4 bases and the V segment lost 0 bases, leaving 6 bases of the junction unmatched. The CDR3 nucleotides read TGTGCCAGCAGCCAAGAAACCGGGACAGGGAGCTATGGCTACACCTTC. Its translation is CASSQETGTGSYGYTF.

The chain is built from TRBV4-3 and TRBJ2-1; tentative D call: TRBD1 (5 bases). This CDR3 is built from 15 residues. Germline loops: CDR1 LGHNA, CDR2 YSLEER. Trimming took off 0 bases at V and 6 bases at J, with 12 bases between the two ends. CDR3 sequence (DNA): TGCGCCAGCAGCCAAGACTTGGCAGGGCTCAATGAGCAGTTCTTC. Its protein is CASSQDLAGLNEQFF.

This clone was observed a handful of times. The J gene is TRBJ2-1, the V gene TRBV25-1; 11 bases match TRBD1. Germline-derived CDR1 and CDR2 are MGHDK and SYGVNS. The V and J ends lost 1 base and 10 bases, in that order; junction bases with no gene match: 9. The CDR3 has 16 amino acids. The chain's CDR3 is CASSEFGGQGAEEQFF. Here the CDR3 DNA reads TGTGCCAGCAGTGAATTTGGTGGACAGGGGGCTGAGGAGCAGTTCTTC.

The chain recombines TRBV2 with TRBJ2-3; the match to TRBD2 covers 8 bases. This CDR3 contains 15 residues. CDR1 SNHLY and CDR2 FYNNEI come from the germline V gene. V gave up 6 bases and J gave up 3 bases; unmatched junction bases: 8. CDR3 sequence reads: CASRAPGLETDTQYF. In DNA form, the CDR3 reads TGTGCCAGCAGGGCTCCGGGACTAGAGACAGATACGCAGTATTTT. The complete variable domain, with remaining parts taken from reference TRBV2 and TRBJ2-3, reads EPEVTQTPSHQVTQMGQEVILRCVPISNHLYFYWYRQILGQKVEFLVSFYNNEISEKSEIFDDQFSVERPDGSNFTLKIRSTKLEDSAMYFCASRAPGLETDTQYFGPGTRLTVL.

The V gene is TRBV5-1, the J gene TRBJ1-5; the D is unclear. The CDR3 totals 14 residues. Trimming took off 0 bases at V and 3 bases at J, with 7 bases between the two ends. Germline CDR1 and CDR2: SGHRS and YFSETQ. Here the CDR3 reads CASSLGGNNQPQHF. The CDR3, as DNA: TGCGCCAGCAGCTTGGGAGGAAACAATCAGCCCCAGCATTTT. The full variable domain, with the rest looked up from reference TRBV5-1 and TRBJ1-5, is KAGVTQTPRYLIKTRGQQVTLSCSPISGHRSVSWYQQTPGQGLQFLFEYFSETQRNKGNFPGRFSGRQFSNSRSEMNVSTLELGDSALYLCASSLGGNNQPQHFGDGTRLSIL.

The chain joins TRBV29-1 to TRBJ1-2; D not resolved. Trimming removed 4 bases at V and 4 bases at J, with 7 bases between. The germline V gene has CDR1 SQVTM and CDR2 ANQGSEA. The CDR3 consists of 11 residues. The CDR3 region has the DNA TGCAGCGTTGGTGGCATCTATGGCTACACCTTC. This sequence encodes CSVGGIYGYTF.

The rearrangement joins TRBV7-8 to TRBJ1-1; no clear D. Germline assignment: CDR1 SGHVS and CDR2 FQNEAQ. V was clipped by 5 bases and J by 5 bases, with 12 bases between them. The CDR3 is made up of 13 amino acids. The CDR3 DNA reads TGTGCCAGCAGCGTCCGACAACTGACTGAAGCTTTCTTT. Translation: CASSVRQLTEAFF.

This chain joins TRBV3-1 (or the pseudogene TRBV3-2) and TRBJ1-6, with TRBD1 identical over 9 bases. The germline CDR1 and CDR2 sequences are LGHDT and YNNKEL (reference sequence). The J segment lost 8 bases and the V segment lost 10 bases, leaving 9 bases of the junction unmatched. The CDR3 is made up of 14 amino acids. In DNA, the CDR3 is TGTGCCACACAGGGGGCGGTTTTAGATTCACCCCTCCACTTT. Protein: CATQGAVLDSPLHF.

This sequence joins TRBV6-2 or TRBV6-3 and TRBJ2-3, with D hard to call. V gave up 5 bases and J gave up 0 bases, with 6 bases separating them. CDR3 length: 13 amino acids. Germline V CDR1 and CDR2: MNHEY, SVGEGT. In DNA form, the CDR3 reads TGTGCCAGCAGTCGTTCGAGCACAGATACGCAGTATTTT. Amino acid sequence: CASSRSSTDTQYF.

This CDR3 reads CASSFTGGVYGYTF. Here the CDR3 DNA reads TGTGCCAGCAGCTTCACAGGGGGTGTCTATGGCTACACCTTC. The chain combines TRBV7-2 with TRBJ1-2; 8 positions agree with TRBD1. The CDR3 extends over 14 amino acids. J gave up 4 bases and V 3 bases, and 4 bases lay outside the gene matches. Germline V gives CDR1 SGHTA, CDR2 FQGNSA.

The chain couples TRBV19 to TRBJ1-1; TRBD1 agrees at 9 bases. Unmatched junction bases numbered 6, after V lost 5 bases and J lost 5 bases. This CDR3 has 14 residues. Germline CDR1 is LNHDA and CDR2 is SQIVND (reference sequence). This chain's CDR3 is CASSPQGARTEAFF. CDR3 nucleotide sequence: TGTGCCAGTAGTCCACAGGGGGCGAGAACTGAAGCTTTCTTT.

The genes are TRBV30 and TRBJ1-6; D is uncertain. Trimming stripped 3 bases from V and 0 bases from J, with 12 bases between. The CDR3 has 16 amino acids. CDR1 is GTSNPN and CDR2 is SVGIG in the germline V gene (reference sequence). For the CDR3, the DNA is TGTGCCTGGAGCCCTGAGGTCAGCTCCTATAATTCACCCCTCCACTTT. Amino acid sequence: CAWSPEVSSYNSPLHF.

In its sample, this clone was seen once. The chain combines TRBV6-1 with TRBJ2-7; D is undetermined. Germline V gene sequence: CDR1 MNHNS, CDR2 SASEGT. Trimming left V 3 bases short and J 1 base short, with 4 bases between. The CDR3 runs 12 residues. CDR3 bases: TGTGCCAGCAGTGATAATTCCTACGAGCAGTACTTC. It is translated as CASSDNSYEQYF.

V is TRBV18 and J is TRBJ1-1; no firm D call. Germline lookup yields CDR1 KGHSH and CDR2 LQKENI. V lost 3 bases, J lost 1 base, and 6 bases lay in between. CDR3 length equals 13 residues. DNA for the CDR3: TGTGCCAGCTCACCCCAGGAGAACACTGAAGCTTTCTTT. Residues: CASSPQENTEAFF.